This entry concerns a single T cell receptor (beta chain). Its specificity is not known. This sample was included in a study of vaccination effects on CD4 cells after COVID-19. Study context: The second dose preceded post-vaccine samples by a median of 72 days. Study-wide points: Of the vaccine-induced clones from healthy vaccinees, merely 1 of 255 recognized common cold coronaviruses as well. Clones from infection and from vaccination both contracted markedly late after vaccination.

After expansion with viral peptide pools in the ViraFEST assay, antigen-specific CD4+ T cells were sequenced. Cultured cells yielded isolated CD4+ T cells after more than nine days. Two doses of either BNT162b2 or mRNA-1273 were given to each participant. V gave up 0 bases and J gave up 0 bases, with 11 bases separating them. The length of the CDR3 is 15 residues. Germline assignment: CDR1 GTSNPN and CDR2 SVGIG (reference sequence). This table comes from immunoSEQ multiplex PCR, and its TCRdb copy is limited to in-frame clones, with some not included. This table has tens of thousands of clones, about 80% appearing once.

J is TRBJ1-1 and V is TRBV30; the D is unclear. Sequencing was performed on CD4+ T cells from PBMCs cultured with HCoV-229E spike peptides, taken after COVID-19 vaccination. The clonotype originates from a human donor who received a COVID-19 vaccine. The chain's CDR3 is CAWSVRGVMNTEAFF. CDR3 nucleotides: TGTGCCTGGAGTGTACGAGGAGTTATGAACACTGAAGCTTTCTTT.